Reported below is one T cell receptor beta chain. Other DNA sequences in the same sample also yield this CDR3. This entry belongs to a study of blood T cell repertoires in COVID-19. Overall study context: PBMCs, B-cell-depleted T cells, or T cells were the source of the cDNA or gDNA that made up the material.

Per the original data handling: How many nucleated cells were present was estimated from reference gene primer amplification. Profiled with immunoSEQ multiplex PCR; TCRdb holds only in-frame clones, not every one. Clonal size and the V and J genes are those of that table, whereas D and trimming came from the DNA. The sample comprises over 110,000 clones, over 80% of which are singletons, and 1.5% to 2% rests with the top ten. CDR1 is LNHDA and CDR2 is SQIVND in the germline V gene (reference sequence). The CDR3 extends over 13 amino acids. V was cut by 7 bases and J by 4 bases, with 11 bases left in between.

The sequence came from a woman aged 45-60 years with acute or convalescent COVID-19. The genes are TRBV19 and TRBJ1-5; D is perhaps TRBD1 (6 bases). Sequenced: peripheral blood. The CDR3 DNA reads TGTGCCAGTACCTCAACAGGGAATCAGCCCCAGCATTTT. Protein: CASTSTGNQPQHF.